The rows below give T cell receptor beta chains drawn from one sample of a study of CD8+ T cells in alopecia areata. The data were produced by immunoSEQ multiplex PCR, yet TCRdb's version contains in-frame clones alone and is incomplete. The sample has 200,000 to 250,000 clones, more than 45% seen once; the top ten hold under 0.5%. Sequencing was performed on CD4+ T cells sorted from blood, taken at week 0. Receptors were obtained from a human donor with alopecia areata. Both conserved end residues are part of each CDR3. Each record gives: D gene, clone size, V gene, CDR3 length, J gene, CDR3 protein, CDR3 DNA. The D gene is left open where the match is weak. Part of the rows lack a size; the others show once, few, many or a class for expanded clones.

d_gene: -
abundance: -
v_gene: TRBV11-1
len: 12
j_gene: TRBJ2-5
CDR3aa: CASSRQQETQYF
CDR3nt: TGTGCCAGCAGCAGACAGCAAGAGACCCAGTACTTC

d_gene: -
abundance: -
v_gene: TRBV7-8
len: 12
j_gene: TRBJ1-1
CDR3aa: CASRQTNTEAFF
CDR3nt: TGTGCCAGCAGACAGACGAACACTGAAGCTTTCTTT

d_gene: -
abundance: -
v_gene: TRBV2
len: 15
j_gene: TRBJ2-1
CDR3aa: CASSLNGPAYNEQFF
CDR3nt: TGTGCCAGCAGCCTGAACGGGCCAGCCTACAATGAGCAGTTCTTC

d_gene: -
abundance: -
v_gene: TRBV7-2
len: 14
j_gene: TRBJ2-3
CDR3aa: CASSLEAGLRPPYF
CDR3nt: TGTGCCAGCAGCTTAGAGGCGGGGTTAAGGCCTCCGTATTTT

d_gene: -
abundance: few
v_gene: TRBV29-1
len: 11
j_gene: TRBJ2-5
CDR3aa: CSVESGRTQYF
CDR3nt: TGCAGCGTTGAAAGCGGTCGGACCCAGTACTTC

d_gene: -
abundance: -
v_gene: TRBV2
len: 17
j_gene: TRBJ1-2
CDR3aa: CASSEGRSPYLNYGYTF
CDR3nt: TGTGCCAGCAGTGAGGGACGGTCCCCCTACCTTAACTATGGCTACACCTTC

d_gene: -
abundance: -
v_gene: TRBV5-1
len: 15
j_gene: TRBJ1-1
CDR3aa: CASSFMGHRNTEAFF
CDR3nt: TGCGCCAGCAGCTTCATGGGACATAGGAACACTGAAGCTTTCTTT

d_gene: TRBD2
abundance: many
v_gene: TRBV10-3
len: 15
j_gene: TRBJ2-1
CDR3aa: CAISSSGSGYNEQFF
CDR3nt: TGTGCCATCAGCTCTAGCGGGAGTGGGTACAATGAGCAGTTCTTC

d_gene: -
abundance: -
v_gene: TRBV7-8
len: 16
j_gene: TRBJ2-6
CDR3aa: CASSRGSSSGANVLTF
CDR3nt: TGTGCCAGCAGCCGCGGCAGTAGCTCTGGGGCCAACGTCCTGACTTTC

d_gene: -
abundance: -
v_gene: TRBV6-6
len: 12
j_gene: TRBJ2-7
CDR3aa: CASRGTPGEQYF
CDR3nt: TGTGCCAGTAGAGGTACCCCCGGGGAGCAGTACTTC

d_gene: -
abundance: -
v_gene: TRBV19
len: 11
j_gene: TRBJ1-2
CDR3aa: CASRDLGGYTF
CDR3nt: TGTGCCAGCCGGGACCTCGGTGGCTACACCTTC

d_gene: TRBD1
abundance: once
v_gene: TRBV30
len: 14
j_gene: TRBJ2-3
CDR3aa: CAWSRGQATDTQYF
CDR3nt: TGTGCCTGGAGCCGCGGACAGGCAACAGATACGCAGTATTTT

d_gene: -
abundance: -
v_gene: TRBV29-1
len: 13
j_gene: TRBJ1-1
CDR3aa: CTLGQLMNTEAFF
CDR3nt: TGCACCCTCGGACAGCTCATGAACACTGAAGCTTTCTTT

d_gene: -
abundance: -
v_gene: TRBV19
len: 15
j_gene: TRBJ1-5
CDR3aa: CASSNRASANQPQHF
CDR3nt: TGTGCCAGTAGTAATCGGGCCAGCGCTAATCAGCCCCAGCATTTT

d_gene: -
abundance: -
v_gene: TRBV30
len: 13
j_gene: TRBJ1-6
CDR3aa: CAWMRGRISPLHF
CDR3nt: TGTGCCTGGATGCGGGGGCGCATTTCACCCCTCCACTTT